This TCR beta chain was captured by sequencing in a study of blood T cell repertoires in COVID-19. As for the study in general: The study drew acute and convalescent COVID-19 samples from the United States, Italy and Spain. Sources were T cells, B-cell-depleted T cells, or PBMCs; the material itself was cDNA or gDNA.

This CDR3 has 16 amino acids. With V trimmed by 0 bases and J by 2 bases, 4 bases remained unmatched. The germline V gene encodes CDR1 SGHRS and CDR2 YFSETQ. Sequenced by immunoSEQ multiplex PCR; TCRdb stores in-frame clones only, minus some. The sample yields tens of thousands of clones, 70% to 80% seen once. Material: peripheral blood. J is TRBJ2-5 and V is TRBV5-1; TRBD2 aligns across 10 bases. The TCR originated in a man in his sixties with active or convalescent COVID-19. The CDR3 region has the DNA TGCGCCAGCAGCTTGGTCGGTAGCGGGGGGCAAGAGACCCAGTACTTC. Its protein is CASSLVGSGGQETQYF.